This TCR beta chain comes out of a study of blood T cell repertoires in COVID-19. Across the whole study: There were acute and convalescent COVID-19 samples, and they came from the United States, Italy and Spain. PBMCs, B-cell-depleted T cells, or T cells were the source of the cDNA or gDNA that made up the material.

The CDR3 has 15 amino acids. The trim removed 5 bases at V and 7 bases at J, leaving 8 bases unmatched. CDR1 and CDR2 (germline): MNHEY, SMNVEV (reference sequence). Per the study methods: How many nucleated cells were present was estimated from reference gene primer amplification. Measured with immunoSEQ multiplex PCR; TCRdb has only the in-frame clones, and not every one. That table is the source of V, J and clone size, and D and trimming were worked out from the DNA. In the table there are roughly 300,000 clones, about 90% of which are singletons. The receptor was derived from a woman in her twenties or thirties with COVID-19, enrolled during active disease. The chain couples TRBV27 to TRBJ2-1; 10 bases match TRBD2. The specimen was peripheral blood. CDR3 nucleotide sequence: TGTGCCAGCAGTGGCCTAGCGGGGGTCCTGAATGAGCAGTTCTTC. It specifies CASSGLAGVLNEQFF.